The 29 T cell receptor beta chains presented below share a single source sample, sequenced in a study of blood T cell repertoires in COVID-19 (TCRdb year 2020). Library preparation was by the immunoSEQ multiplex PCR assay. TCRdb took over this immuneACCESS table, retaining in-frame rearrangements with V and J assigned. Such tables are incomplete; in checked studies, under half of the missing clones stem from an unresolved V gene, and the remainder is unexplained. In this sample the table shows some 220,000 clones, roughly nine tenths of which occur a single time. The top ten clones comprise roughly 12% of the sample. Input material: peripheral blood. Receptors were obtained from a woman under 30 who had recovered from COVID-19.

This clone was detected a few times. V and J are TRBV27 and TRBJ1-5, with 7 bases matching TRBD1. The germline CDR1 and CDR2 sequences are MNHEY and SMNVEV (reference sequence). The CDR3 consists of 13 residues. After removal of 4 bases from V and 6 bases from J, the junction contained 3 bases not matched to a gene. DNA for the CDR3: TGTGCCAGCAGTTCAGGGGGACTTCAGCCCCAGCATTTT. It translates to CASSSGGLQPQHF.

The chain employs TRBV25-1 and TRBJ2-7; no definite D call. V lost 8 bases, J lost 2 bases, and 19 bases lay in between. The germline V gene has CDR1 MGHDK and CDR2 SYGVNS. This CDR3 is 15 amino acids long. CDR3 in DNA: TGTGCCAGCGGTTTCGGCGGCGGAACCCCCTACGAGCAGTACTTC. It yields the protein CASGFGGGTPYEQYF.

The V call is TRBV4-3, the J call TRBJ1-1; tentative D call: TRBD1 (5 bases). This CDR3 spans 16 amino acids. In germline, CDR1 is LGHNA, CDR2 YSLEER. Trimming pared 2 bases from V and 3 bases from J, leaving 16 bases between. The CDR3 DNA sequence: TGCGCCAGCAGCCAAACCCCTCAGGGATCCCACACTGAAGCTTTCTTT. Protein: CASSQTPQGSHTEAFF.

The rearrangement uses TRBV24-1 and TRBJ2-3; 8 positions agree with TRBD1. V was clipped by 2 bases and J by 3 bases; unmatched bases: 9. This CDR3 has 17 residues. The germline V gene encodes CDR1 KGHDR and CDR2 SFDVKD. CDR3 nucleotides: TGTGCCACCAGTGATTGGGCAGGGGGCCGGCGGACAGATACGCAGTATTTT. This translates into CATSDWAGGRRTDTQYF.

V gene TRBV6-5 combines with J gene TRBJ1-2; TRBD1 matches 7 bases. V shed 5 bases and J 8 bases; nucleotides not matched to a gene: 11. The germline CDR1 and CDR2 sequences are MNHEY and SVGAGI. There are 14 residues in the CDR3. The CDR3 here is CASSTTGTAGGYTF. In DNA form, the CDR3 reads TGTGCCAGCAGTACCACCGGGACAGCCGGGGGCTACACCTTC.

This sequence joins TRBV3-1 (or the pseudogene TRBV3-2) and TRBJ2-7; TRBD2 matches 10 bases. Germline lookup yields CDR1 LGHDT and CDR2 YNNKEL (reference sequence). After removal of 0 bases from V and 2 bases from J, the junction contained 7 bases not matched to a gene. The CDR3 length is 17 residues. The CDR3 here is CASSQDISGRGAYEQYF. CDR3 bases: TGTGCCAGCAGCCAAGATATAAGCGGGAGGGGGGCCTACGAGCAGTACTTC.

As DNA, the CDR3 is TGCGCCAGCAGCCAAGTACTAGCGGGCAGTCCAGATACGCAGTATTTT. It yields the protein CASSQVLAGSPDTQYF. The V and J genes are TRBV4-3 and TRBJ2-3, with 9 bases fitting TRBD2. The CDR3 is 16 amino acids. Losses at the gene ends were 1 base for V and 4 bases for J; bases not matched to a gene: 6. Germline V CDR1 and CDR2: LGHNA, YSLEER.

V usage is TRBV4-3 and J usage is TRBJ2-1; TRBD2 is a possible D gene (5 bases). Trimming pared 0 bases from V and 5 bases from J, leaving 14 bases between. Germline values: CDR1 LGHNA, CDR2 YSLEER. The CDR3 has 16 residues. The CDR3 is CASSQDWTAGNNEQFF. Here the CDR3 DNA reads TGCGCCAGCAGCCAAGATTGGACGGCGGGTAACAATGAGCAGTTCTTC.

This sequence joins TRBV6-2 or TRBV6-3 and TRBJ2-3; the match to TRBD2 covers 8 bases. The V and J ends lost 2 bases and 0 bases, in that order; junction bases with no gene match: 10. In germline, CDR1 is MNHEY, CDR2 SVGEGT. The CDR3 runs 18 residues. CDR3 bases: TGTGCCAGCAGTTACAAGGTAGCGGGAACCCCTAGCACAGATACGCAGTATTTT. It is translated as CASSYKVAGTPSTDTQYF.

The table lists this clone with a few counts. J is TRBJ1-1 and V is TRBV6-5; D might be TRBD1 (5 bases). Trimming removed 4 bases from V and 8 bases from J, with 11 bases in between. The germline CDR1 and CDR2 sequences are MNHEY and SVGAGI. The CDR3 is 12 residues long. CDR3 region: CASSLTGGEAFF. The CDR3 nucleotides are TGTGCCAGCAGTTTAACGGGGGGGGAAGCTTTCTTT.

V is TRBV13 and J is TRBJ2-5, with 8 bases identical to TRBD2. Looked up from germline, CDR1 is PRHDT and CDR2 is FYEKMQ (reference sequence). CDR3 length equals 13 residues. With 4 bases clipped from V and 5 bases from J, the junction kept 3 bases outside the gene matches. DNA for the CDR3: TGTGCCAGCAGCTACGGGGGGGTGGAGACCCAGTACTTC. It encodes CASSYGGVETQYF.

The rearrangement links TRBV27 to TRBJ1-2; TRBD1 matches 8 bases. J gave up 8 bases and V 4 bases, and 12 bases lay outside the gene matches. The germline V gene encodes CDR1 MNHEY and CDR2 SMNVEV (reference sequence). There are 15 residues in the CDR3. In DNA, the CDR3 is TGTGCCAGCAGTTCCCGGGACAGGCAAATAGAGGGCTACACCTTC. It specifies CASSSRDRQIEGYTF.

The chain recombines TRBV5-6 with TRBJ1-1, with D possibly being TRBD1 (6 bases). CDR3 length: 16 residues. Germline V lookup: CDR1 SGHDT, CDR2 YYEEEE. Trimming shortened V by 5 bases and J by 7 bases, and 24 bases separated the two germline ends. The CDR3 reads CASSFLDSPPGDEAFF. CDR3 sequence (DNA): TGTGCCAGCAGTTTCCTGGACAGCCCCCCAGGTGATGAAGCTTTCTTT. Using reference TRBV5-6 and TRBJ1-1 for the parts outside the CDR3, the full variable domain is DAGVTQSPTHLIKTRGQQVTLRCSPKSGHDTVSWYQQALGQGPQFIFQYYEEEERQRGNFPDRFSGHQFPNYSSELNVNALLLGDSALYLCASSFLDSPPGDEAFFGQGTRLTVV.

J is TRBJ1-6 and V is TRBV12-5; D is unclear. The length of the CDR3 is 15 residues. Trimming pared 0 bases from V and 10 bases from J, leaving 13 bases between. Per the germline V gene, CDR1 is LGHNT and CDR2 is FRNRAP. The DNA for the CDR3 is TGTGCTAGTGGTTTGGTACGAGGAGGCCTCTCACCCCTCCACTTT. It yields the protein CASGLVRGGLSPLHF.

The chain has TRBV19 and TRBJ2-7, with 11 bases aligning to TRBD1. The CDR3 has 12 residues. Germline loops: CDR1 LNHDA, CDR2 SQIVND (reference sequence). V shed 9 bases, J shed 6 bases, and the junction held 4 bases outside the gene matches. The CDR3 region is CASLGTGGEQYF. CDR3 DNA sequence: TGTGCCAGCCTCGGGACAGGGGGCGAGCAGTACTTC. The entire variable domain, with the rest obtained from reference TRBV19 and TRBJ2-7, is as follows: DGGITQSPKYLFRKEGQNVTLSCEQNLNHDAMYWYRQDPGQGLRLIYYSQIVNDFQKGDIAEGYSVSREKKESFPLTVTSAQKNPTAFYLCASLGTGGEQYFGPGTRLTVT.

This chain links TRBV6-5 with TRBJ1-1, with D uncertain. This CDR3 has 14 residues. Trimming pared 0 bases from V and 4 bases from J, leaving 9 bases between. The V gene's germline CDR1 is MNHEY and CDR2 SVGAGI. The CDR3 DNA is TGTGCCAGCAGTTACTCCGGAGGGAGCACTGAAGCTTTCTTT. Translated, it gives CASSYSGGSTEAFF.

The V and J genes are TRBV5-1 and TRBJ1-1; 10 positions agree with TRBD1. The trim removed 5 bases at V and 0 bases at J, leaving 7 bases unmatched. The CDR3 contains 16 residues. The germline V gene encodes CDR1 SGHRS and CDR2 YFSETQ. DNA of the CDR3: TGCGCCAGCAGTTGGGGACAGGGGTTAATGAACACTGAAGCTTTCTTT. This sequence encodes CASSWGQGLMNTEAFF. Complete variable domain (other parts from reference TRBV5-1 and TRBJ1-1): KAGVTQTPRYLIKTRGQQVTLSCSPISGHRSVSWYQQTPGQGLQFLFEYFSETQRNKGNFPGRFSGRQFSNSRSEMNVSTLELGDSALYLCASSWGQGLMNTEAFFGQGTRLTVV.

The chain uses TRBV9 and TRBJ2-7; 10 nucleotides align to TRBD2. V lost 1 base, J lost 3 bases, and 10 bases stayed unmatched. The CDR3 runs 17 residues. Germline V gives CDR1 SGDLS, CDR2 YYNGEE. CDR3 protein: CASSVSVGASGSYEQYF. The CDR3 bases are TGTGCCAGCAGCGTAAGTGTTGGTGCTAGCGGGAGCTACGAGCAGTACTTC.

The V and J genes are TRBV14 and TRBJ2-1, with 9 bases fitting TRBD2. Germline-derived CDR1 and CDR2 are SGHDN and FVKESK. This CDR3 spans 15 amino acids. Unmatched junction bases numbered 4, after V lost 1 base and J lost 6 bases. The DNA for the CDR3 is TGTGCCAGCAGCCAAGGCGGGAGGGCCGGCAATGAGCAGTTCTTC. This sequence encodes CASSQGGRAGNEQFF.

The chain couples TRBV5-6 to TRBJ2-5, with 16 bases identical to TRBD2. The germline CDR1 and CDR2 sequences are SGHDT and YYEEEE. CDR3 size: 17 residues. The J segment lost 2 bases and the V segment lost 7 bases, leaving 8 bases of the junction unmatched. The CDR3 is CASCQGLAGGVQETQYF. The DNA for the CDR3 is TGTGCCAGCTGCCAGGGACTAGCGGGAGGGGTACAAGAGACCCAGTACTTC.

The CDR3 loop is CASNSGSSYEQYF. The DNA for the CDR3 is TGTGCCAGCAATAGCGGGAGTTCGTACGAGCAGTACTTC. This chain joins TRBV25-1 and TRBJ2-7, with 9 positions matching TRBD2. In germline, CDR1 is MGHDK, CDR2 SYGVNS. CDR3 length equals 13 residues. J gave up 4 bases and V 7 bases, and 5 bases lay outside the gene matches.

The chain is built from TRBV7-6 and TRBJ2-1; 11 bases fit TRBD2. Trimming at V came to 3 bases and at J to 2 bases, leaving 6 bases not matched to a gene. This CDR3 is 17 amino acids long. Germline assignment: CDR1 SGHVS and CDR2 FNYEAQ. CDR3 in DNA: TGTGCCAGCAGCTTGAGGTCGGGACTAGCGGCCTACAATGAGCAGTTCTTC. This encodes CASSLRSGLAAYNEQFF.

This CDR3 is CASTRTSTTGELFF. The CDR3 DNA sequence: TGTGCCAGCACGAGGACTAGCACTACCGGGGAGCTGTTTTTT. The chain links TRBV9 to TRBJ2-2; 8 bases match TRBD2. Trimming took 6 bases from V and 5 from J; bases not matched to a gene: 6. This CDR3 comprises 14 residues. Germline CDR1 and CDR2: SGDLS and YYNGEE.

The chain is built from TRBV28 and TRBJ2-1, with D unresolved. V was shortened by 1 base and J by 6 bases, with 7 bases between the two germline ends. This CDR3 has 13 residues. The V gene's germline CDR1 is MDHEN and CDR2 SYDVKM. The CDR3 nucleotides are TGTGCCAGCAGTTTATCGAGCCCCAATGAGCAGTTCTTC. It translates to CASSLSSPNEQFF.

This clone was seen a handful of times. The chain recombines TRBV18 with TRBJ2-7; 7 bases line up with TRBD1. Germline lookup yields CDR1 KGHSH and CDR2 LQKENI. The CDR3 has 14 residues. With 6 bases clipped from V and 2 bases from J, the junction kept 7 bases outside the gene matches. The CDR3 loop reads CASSPSGQTYEQYF. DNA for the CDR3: TGTGCCAGCTCCCCGTCGGGACAGACCTACGAGCAGTACTTC.

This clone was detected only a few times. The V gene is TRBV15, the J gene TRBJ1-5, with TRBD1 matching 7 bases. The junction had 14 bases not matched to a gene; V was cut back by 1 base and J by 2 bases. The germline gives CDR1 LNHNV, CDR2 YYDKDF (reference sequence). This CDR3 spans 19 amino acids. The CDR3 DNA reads TGTGCCACCAGCAGAGGCACCTCCAATACAGGGGTCGGCAATCAGCCCCAGCATTTT. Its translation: CATSRGTSNTGVGNQPQHF.

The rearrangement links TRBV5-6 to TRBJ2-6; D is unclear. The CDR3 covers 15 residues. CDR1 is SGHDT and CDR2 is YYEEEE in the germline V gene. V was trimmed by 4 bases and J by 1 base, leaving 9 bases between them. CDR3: CASSLSLSGANVLTF. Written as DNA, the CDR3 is TGTGCCAGCAGCCTAAGTTTATCTGGGGCCAACGTCCTGACTTTC.

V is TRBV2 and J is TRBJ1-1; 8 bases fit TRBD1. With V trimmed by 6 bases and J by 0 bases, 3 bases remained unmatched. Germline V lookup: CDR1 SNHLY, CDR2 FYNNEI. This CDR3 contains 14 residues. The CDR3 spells CASSVDRVNTEAFF. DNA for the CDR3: TGTGCCAGCAGCGTGGACAGGGTGAACACTGAAGCTTTCTTT.

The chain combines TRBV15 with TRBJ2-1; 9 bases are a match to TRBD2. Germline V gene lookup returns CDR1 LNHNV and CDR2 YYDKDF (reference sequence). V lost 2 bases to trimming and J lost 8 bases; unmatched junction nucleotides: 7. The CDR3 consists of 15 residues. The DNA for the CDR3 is TGTGCCACCAGCAGATTGCGGGAGGGCGCTCATGAGCAGTTCTTC. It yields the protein CATSRLREGAHEQFF.